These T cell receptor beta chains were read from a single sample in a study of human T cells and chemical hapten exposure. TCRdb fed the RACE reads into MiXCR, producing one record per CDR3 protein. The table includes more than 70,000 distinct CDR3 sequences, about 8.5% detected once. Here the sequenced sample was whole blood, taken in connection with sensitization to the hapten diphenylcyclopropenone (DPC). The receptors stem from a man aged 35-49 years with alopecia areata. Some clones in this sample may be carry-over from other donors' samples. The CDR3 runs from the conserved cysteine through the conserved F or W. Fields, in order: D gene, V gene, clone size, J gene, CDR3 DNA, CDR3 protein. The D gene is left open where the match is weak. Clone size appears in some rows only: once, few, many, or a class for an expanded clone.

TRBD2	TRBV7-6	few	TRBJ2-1	TGTGCCAGCAGCCTCGGGGGGACTAGCGGCTCCTACAATGAGCAGTTCTTC	CASSLGGTSGSYNEQFF
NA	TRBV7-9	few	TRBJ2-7	TGTGCCAGCAGCCGCGCGGGGGCAACCTACGAGCAGTACTTC	CASSRAGATYEQYF
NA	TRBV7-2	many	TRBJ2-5	TGTGCCAGCAGCCCGTTCTCTCACTGGGGGGAGACCCAGTACTTC	CASSPFSHWGETQYF
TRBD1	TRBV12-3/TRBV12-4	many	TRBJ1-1	TGTGCCAGCAGTCGGGACAGGAACACTGAAGCTTTCTTT	CASSRDRNTEAFF
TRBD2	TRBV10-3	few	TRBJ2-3	TGTGCCATCAGCCCGGGACTAGCGGGAGGTGGGCCAGATACGCAGTATTTT	CAISPGLAGGGPDTQYF
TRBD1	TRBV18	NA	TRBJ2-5	TGTGCCAGCTCGCTCGACAGGGGGCCGGAGACCCAGTACTTC	CASSLDRGPETQYF
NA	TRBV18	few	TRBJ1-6	TGTGCCAGCTCACCACGAGAGCCAGTTAATAATTCACCCCTCCACTTT	CASSPREPVNNSPLHF
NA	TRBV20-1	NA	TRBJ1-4	TGCAGTGCTAGAGATGGGTCCGACGGGGGTGAAAAACTGTTTTTT	CSARDGSDGGEKLFF
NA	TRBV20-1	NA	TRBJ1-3	TGCAGTGCCCTAAATCTGCAGGGAGGAAACACCATATATTTT	CSALNLQGGNTIYF
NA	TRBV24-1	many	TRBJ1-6	TGTGCCACCAGTGATTCGACAGCTTCCAGTCCCCTCCACTTT	CATSDSTASSPLHF
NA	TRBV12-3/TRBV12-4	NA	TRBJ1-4	TGTGCCAGCAGTTTAATACAGGCCAACAATGAAAAACTGTTTTTT	CASSLIQANNEKLFF
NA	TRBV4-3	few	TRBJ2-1	TGCGCCAGCAGCCAACTAGCAGGGGGGTTAGGTGAGCAGTTCTTC	CASSQLAGGLGEQFF
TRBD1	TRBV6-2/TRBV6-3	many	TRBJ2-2	TGTGCCAGCAGTCCACAGGGGATGAACACCGGGGAGCTGTTTTTT	CASSPQGMNTGELFF
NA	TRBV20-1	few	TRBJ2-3	TGCAGTGCCGCCCGTGGGGGGACCTCAGATACGCAGTATTTT	CSAARGGTSDTQYF
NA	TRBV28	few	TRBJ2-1	NA	CASSSSGQGADEQFF
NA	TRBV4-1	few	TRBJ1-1	TGCGCCAGCAGCCAACCGGGGATTATGAACACTGAAGCTTTCTTT	CASSQPGIMNTEAFF
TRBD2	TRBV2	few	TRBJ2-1	TGTGCCAGCAGACAACTAGCGGGAGGGCCCAATGAGCAGTTCTTC	CASRQLAGGPNEQFF
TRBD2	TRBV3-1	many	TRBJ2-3	TGTGCCAGCAGCCAAGACGGGGGGGGGAATACGCAGTATTTT	CASSQDGGGNTQYF
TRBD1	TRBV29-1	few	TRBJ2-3	TGCAGCGTTGTGCGGACAGGGGGTGATACGCAGTATTTT	CSVVRTGGDTQYF
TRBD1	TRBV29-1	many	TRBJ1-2	TGCAGCGTTGCCTCTTCCCGACAGGGCGGCTATGGCTACACCTTC	CSVASSRQGGYGYTF
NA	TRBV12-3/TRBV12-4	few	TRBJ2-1	TGTGCCAGCAGTTCCGGGACGACGCAGTTCTTC	CASSSGTTQFF
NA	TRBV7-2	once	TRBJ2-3	TGTGCCAGCAGCCAAGGGGGCGGGAGTTATTTTTCAGATACGCAGTATTTT	CASSQGGGSYFSDTQYF
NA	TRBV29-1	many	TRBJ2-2	TGCGGTGGCCGGGCAGGGGTCTTCGGGGAGCTGTTTTTT	CGGRAGVFGELFF
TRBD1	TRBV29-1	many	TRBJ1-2	TGCAGCGCCGACAGGGGGGAGGAGGACTATGGCTACACCTTC	CSADRGEEDYGYTF
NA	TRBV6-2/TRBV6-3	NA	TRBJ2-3	TGTGCCAGCAGTTACTGGACGACAGATACGCAGTATTTT	CASSYWTTDTQYF
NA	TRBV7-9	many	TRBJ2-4	TGTGCCAGCAGCCCGGGCCCCTTGGGGGCCAAAAACATTCAGTACTTC	CASSPGPLGAKNIQYF
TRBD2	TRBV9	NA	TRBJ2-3	TGTGCCAGCAGCGTAAGCGGGTCGCGGGAGGCTATTGGCACAGATACGCAGTATTTT	CASSVSGSREAIGTDTQYF
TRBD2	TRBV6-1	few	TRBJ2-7	TGTGCCAGCAGCCGCCTAGCGGGAGGGCCCGAGCAGTACTTC	CASSRLAGGPEQYF
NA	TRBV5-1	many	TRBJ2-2	TGCGCCAGCAGCTTGGTCCAAAACACCGGGGAGCTGTTTTTT	CASSLVQNTGELFF
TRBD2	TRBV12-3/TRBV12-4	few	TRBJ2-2	TGTGCCAGCGGGGGACTAGCGGGAGTTGGGGAGCTGTTTTTT	CASGGLAGVGELFF
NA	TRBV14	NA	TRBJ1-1	TGTGCCAGCAGCCCTGGGATTGAAGCTTTCTTT	CASSPGIEAFF
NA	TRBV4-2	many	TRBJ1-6	TGTGCCAGCAGCCAAGAGGGGGGCCTGAATTCACCCCTCCACTTT	CASSQEGGLNSPLHF
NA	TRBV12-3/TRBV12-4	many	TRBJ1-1	TGTGCCAGCGGGTCAGAACTAACTAGACAAGCTTTCTTT	CASGSELTRQAFF
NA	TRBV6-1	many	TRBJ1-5	TGTGCCAGCAGGTATACGGGGCAGCCCCAGCATTTT	CASRYTGQPQHF
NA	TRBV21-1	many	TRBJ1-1	TGTGCCAGCAGCAAAGAGGACAGAGACACTGAAGCTTTCTTT	CASSKEDRDTEAFF
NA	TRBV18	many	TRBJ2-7	TGTGCCAGCTCACCACCGGGGGGCTCCTACGAGCAGTACTTC	CASSPPGGSYEQYF
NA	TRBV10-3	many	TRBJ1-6	TGTGCCATCAGTGAATCAGGGTCAATAGATTCACCCCTCCACTTT	CAISESGSIDSPLHF
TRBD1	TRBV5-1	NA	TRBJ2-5	TGCGCCAGCAGCTCCGGGACAGGGAAAGAGACCCAGTACTTC	CASSSGTGKETQYF
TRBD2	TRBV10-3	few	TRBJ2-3	TGTGCCGTTCAAGCGGGAGCTAGCACAGATACGCAGTATTTT	CAVQAGASTDTQYF